A selection of T cell receptor beta chains follows, all from one sample in a study of human T cells and chemical hapten exposure. TCRdb used MiXCR to reprocess the RACE reads, holding one entry per CDR3 protein. The profile covers around 200,000 distinct CDR3 sequences, with approximately 31% appearing a single time and 2.9% taken by the ten largest. The specimen was whole blood, collected in connection with sensitization to the hapten diphenylcyclopropenone (DPC). Receptors originate from a woman aged 30 to 39 with alopecia areata. Some clones in this sample may be carry-over from other donors' samples. Each CDR3 is given with its conserved first and last residue. Each record gives: J gene, clone size, V gene, D gene, CDR3 protein, CDR3 DNA. A D gene is named only where the DNA matches it firmly. Rows may omit the clone size; those that give it use once, few, many or a size class.

TRBJ2-1 once TRBV7-9 TRBD2 CASSLGSGLAGNEQFF TGTGCCAGCAGCTTAGGCTCGGGACTAGCCGGCAATGAGCAGTTCTTC
TRBJ1-1 . TRBV20-1 . CSARDNRKAFF TGCAGTGCTAGAGATAACAGGAAAGCTTTCTTT
TRBJ1-4 . TRBV4-3 . CASSQSLGIEKLFF TGCGCCAGCAGCCAGTCGTTGGGGATTGAAAAACTGTTTTTT
TRBJ2-7 few TRBV6-5 . CASSYSEGRNYEQYF TGTGCCAGCAGTTACTCCGAGGGGCGTAATTACGAGCAGTACTTC
TRBJ2-1 few TRBV2 . CASTRGQNYNEQFF TGTGCCAGCACCAGAGGACAGAATTACAATGAGCAGTTCTTC
TRBJ2-6 few TRBV11-2 . CASSFPLSGANVLTF TGTGCCAGCAGCTTCCCTCTTTCTGGGGCCAACGTCCTGACTTTC
TRBJ1-2 . TRBV15 TRBD1 CATSGRDSRYGYTF TGTGCCACCAGTGGACGGGACAGCCGCTATGGCTACACCTTC
TRBJ2-1 . TRBV28 . CASSLGWGWNNEQFF TGTGCCAGCAGTTTGGGGTGGGGCTGGAACAATGAGCAGTTCTTC
TRBJ2-5 . TRBV28 . CASSHPTAGQETQYF TGTGCCAGCAGTCACCCCACGGCGGGACAAGAGACCCAGTACTTC
TRBJ2-3 . TRBV7-9 . CASSAGPGGAGPDTQYF TGTGCCAGCAGCGCAGGGCCTGGGGGGGCCGGACCAGATACGCAGTATTTT
TRBJ1-4 few TRBV4-1 . CASSQDFAGELFF TGCGCCAGCAGCCAAGATTTTGCAGGGGAACTGTTTTTT
TRBJ2-1 . TRBV24-1 . CATNGPGRHSYNEQFF TGTGCCACCAACGGGCCGGGCAGGCACTCCTACAATGAGCAGTTCTTC
TRBJ2-2 few TRBV4-2 TRBD1 CASSKDRETGELFF TGTGCCAGCAGCAAAGACAGGGAGACCGGGGAGCTGTTTTTT
TRBJ2-3 . TRBV21-1 . CASSKDGGTARAPDTQYF TGTGCCAGCAGCAAAGACGGCGGGACCGCAAGGGCCCCAGATACGCAGTATTTT
TRBJ2-4 few TRBV4-3 TRBD1 CASSHGQGENIQYF TGCGCCAGCAGCCACGGACAGGGTGAAAACATTCAGTACTTC
TRBJ2-1 . TRBV6-2/TRBV6-3 TRBD2 CASIPGLAAYNEQFF TGTGCCAGCATACCCGGGCTAGCGGCCTACAATGAGCAGTTCTTC
TRBJ1-3 few TRBV3-1 . CASSLPSSGNTIYF TGTGCCAGCAGCCTGCCGAGCTCTGGAAACACCATATATTTT
TRBJ1-5 . TRBV29-1 . CSVGGGSGSNQPQHF TGCAGCGTTGGTGGGGGGAGTGGGAGCAATCAGCCCCAGCATTTT
TRBJ2-7 . TRBV28 . CASSSGTPDYEQYF TGTGCCAGCAGTTCCGGGACCCCTGACTACGAGCAGTACTTC
TRBJ2-7 few TRBV28 . CASSFPTFSYEQYF TGTGCCAGCAGTTTCCCGACATTCTCCTACGAGCAGTACTTC
TRBJ2-6 many TRBV27 . CASSLRIAGANVLTF TGTGCCAGCAGCCTCAGAATAGCTGGGGCCAACGTCCTGACTTTC
TRBJ1-1 once TRBV7-2 . CASSLGGKTEAFF TGTGCCAGCAGCTTAGGAGGGAAGACTGAAGCTTTCTTT
TRBJ2-2 once TRBV9 . CASSRSGELFF TGTGCCAGCAGCCGGTCCGGGGAGCTGTTTTTT
TRBJ2-2 . TRBV4-2 . CASSQELARNTGELFF TGCGCCAGCAGCCAAGAACTCGCTAGGAACACCGGGGAGCTGTTTTTT
TRBJ1-1 few TRBV29-1 . CSVTNTEAFF TGCAGCGTTACGAACACTGAAGCTTTCTTT
TRBJ1-1 . TRBV3-1 . CASSQGPRGTEAFF TGTGCCAGCAGCCAAGGGCCCAGAGGCACTGAAGCTTTCTTT
TRBJ2-7 few TRBV20-1 . CSARLGRVTLGEQYF TGCAGTGCTAGGTTGGGGCGGGTGACCCTAGGCGAGCAGTACTTC
TRBJ1-1 few TRBV12-3/TRBV12-4 . CASSPLSNTEAFF TGTGCCAGCAGCCCTCTATCGAACACTGAAGCTTTCTTT
TRBJ2-1 few TRBV6-2/TRBV6-3 TRBD1 CASSPTGTGLEFF TGTGCCAGCAGCCCGACGGGGACAGGGCTGGAGTTCTTC
TRBJ2-1 few TRBV6-1 . CASSGQHNNEQFF TGTGCCAGCAGTGGACAGCACAACAATGAGCAGTTCTTC
TRBJ2-3 . TRBV9 . CASSADREGDTQYF TGTGCCAGCAGCGCTGACAGGGAGGGGGATACGCAGTATTTT
TRBJ2-7 . TRBV28 . CASRPAGLNYEQYF TGTGCCAGCAGGCCCGCGGGACTGAACTACGAGCAGTACTTC
TRBJ1-6 . TRBV28 . CASGVQAVNSPLHF TGTGCCAGCGGTGTACAGGCGGTTAATTCACCCCTCCACTTT
TRBJ1-1 few TRBV4-3 . CASSQDTHREAFF TGCGCCAGCAGCCAAGATACCCATAGGGAAGCTTTCTTT
TRBJ1-3 . TRBV13 . CASSSRQALSGNTIYF TGTGCCAGCAGCTCCAGACAGGCGCTCTCTGGAAACACCATATATTTT
TRBJ1-6 few TRBV5-5 TRBD1 CASSLGLDRANSPLHF TGTGCCAGCAGCTTAGGTCTGGACAGGGCTAATTCACCCCTCCACTTT
TRBJ1-2 . TRBV5-6 TRBD1 CASSPTGQGYYGYTF TGTGCCAGCAGCCCAACGGGACAGGGGTACTATGGCTACACCTTC
TRBJ2-7 few TRBV5-6 . CASSLGRRGLGEQYF TGTGCCAGCAGCTTGGGGCGCCGGGGGCTGGGGGAGCAGTACTTC
TRBJ2-5 . TRBV24-1 . CATSDPPRGFPTQYF TGTGCCACCAGTGATCCCCCCCGAGGGTTCCCGACCCAGTACTTC
TRBJ1-5 . TRBV2 . CASRKASNQPQHF TGTGCCAGCAGGAAGGCTAGCAATCAGCCCCAGCATTTT
TRBJ1-1 few TRBV29-1 TRBD1 CSVVQGAWDTEAFF TGCAGCGTCGTTCAGGGGGCATGGGACACTGAAGCTTTCTTT
TRBJ1-5 few TRBV28 . CASTPFQGQPQHF TGTGCCAGCACCCCCTTTCAGGGACAGCCCCAGCATTTT
TRBJ2-7 . TRBV29-1 TRBD1 CSFTHRGRGVQYF TGCAGCTTCACCCACAGGGGGCGCGGTGTTCAGTACTTC
TRBJ1-4 few TRBV2 . CASSDRQPTNEKLFF TGTGCCAGCAGTGATCGACAGCCAACTAATGAAAAACTGTTTTTT
TRBJ2-3 few TRBV6-6 TRBD1 CASSDRASSTDTQYF TGTGCCAGCAGTGACAGGGCCTCTAGCACAGATACGCAGTATTTT
TRBJ2-2 . TRBV11-2 TRBD2 CASRSTRTSGNTGELFF TGTGCCAGCAGATCCACCAGGACTAGCGGAAACACCGGGGAGCTGTTTTTT
TRBJ2-1 many TRBV11-1 TRBD2 CASSYGGLENNEQFF TGTGCCAGCAGCTACGGAGGACTAGAGAACAATGAGCAGTTCTTC
TRBJ2-5 . TRBV20-1 TRBD1 CSASQGVRAETQYF TGCAGTGCTAGCCAGGGGGTAAGGGCTGAGACCCAGTACTTC
TRBJ2-1 . TRBV28 . CASSPRATFYNEQFF TGTGCCAGCAGCCCCCGGGCGACCTTTTACAATGAGCAGTTCTTC
TRBJ1-1 . TRBV7-9 . CASRPDGRETEAFF TGTGCCAGCAGACCGGACGGAAGGGAGACTGAAGCTTTCTTT
TRBJ2-5 few TRBV10-2 . CASTVTVQETQYF TGCGCCAGCACAGTCACCGTTCAAGAGACCCAGTACTTC
TRBJ1-5 . TRBV12-3/TRBV12-4 . CASSPSYSNQPQHF TGTGCCAGCAGTCCGTCTTATAGCAATCAGCCCCAGCATTTT